The clone carrying this T cell receptor beta chain was counted once. This entry is derived from a study of cytomegalovirus exposure and HLA in healthy donors. Across the whole study: Out of 398 genotyped donors, approximately 84% belonged to the Caucasian-associated ancestry cluster.

The PCR used 60 Vbeta and 13 Jbeta primers. Using immunoSEQ multiplex PCR, the repertoire was profiled, and TCRdb retains in-frame clones only, with some absent. The table has fewer than 100,000 clones, roughly 80% seen once. Each donor was nominally healthy when sampled (though unrecorded immune exposures were likely). CDR3 size: 13 residues. Trimming took off 8 bases at V and 6 bases at J, with 14 bases between the two ends. Germline CDR1 reads SEHNR; CDR2 reads FQNEAQ (reference sequence). Sequenced material: PBMCs. The clonotype was recovered from a man in his forties in good health and CMV-seropositive. The gene calls are TRBV7-9 and TRBJ2-1; D is possibly TRBD1 (6 bases). The CDR3 here is CASDDRLINEQFF. CDR3 nucleotides: TGTGCCAGCGACGACAGGCTCATCAATGAGCAGTTCTTC.